These 11 T cell receptor beta chains share one sample of origin, sequenced in a study of CD8 T cells in Susac syndrome. Reverse transcription of about 0.5 to 1 ug RNA used random hexamers. Using its own MiXCR run on the immunoSEQ multiplex PCR reads, TCRdb lists one record per CDR3 protein. The sample holds roughly 330,000 distinct CDR3 sequences, about 92% seen once. Sequencing was done on a sample of CD4+ T cells from PBMCs. The receptors were gathered from a human donor with multiple sclerosis.

This clonotype was detected a few times. One junction end disagrees with the germline gene, perhaps due to a read error. V usage is TRBV5-4 and J usage is TRBJ2-2; TRBD2 agrees at 14 bases. From germline, CDR1 is SGHNT and CDR2 YYREEE (reference sequence). The CDR3 has 17 amino acids. CDR3 sequence (DNA): TGTGCCAGCAGTTTGGGACTAGCGGGGGCGAACACCGGGGAGCTGTTTTTT. Amino acid sequence: CASSLGLAGANTGELFF.

The chain links TRBV12-3 or TRBV12-4 to TRBJ2-7; 8 bases align to TRBD2. The V and J ends lost 2 bases and 2 bases, in that order; junction bases with no gene match: 8. The CDR3 is made up of 16 amino acids. The chain's CDR3 is CASSLNPGLGTYEQYF. CDR3 coding DNA: TGTGCCAGCAGTTTAAATCCGGGACTAGGGACCTACGAGCAGTACTTC.

CDR3 amino acids: CSVEWGAKNIQYF. The CDR3 DNA reads TGCAGCGTTGAATGGGGAGCCAAAAACATTCAGTACTTC. This chain joins TRBV29-1 and TRBJ2-4; no definite D call. The CDR3 extends over 13 amino acids. Per germline, CDR1 SQVTM and CDR2 ANQGSEA. V gave up 2 bases and J gave up 0 bases, with 5 bases separating them. Supplemented by reference TRBV29-1 and TRBJ2-4, the full variable domain reads SAVISQKPSRDICQRGTSLTIQCQVDSQVTMMFWYRQQPGQSLTLIATANQGSEATYESGFVIDKFPISRPNLTFSTLTVSNMSPEDSSIYLCSVEWGAKNIQYFGAGTRLSVL.

This rearrangement joins TRBV5-1 to TRBJ2-7; 9 nucleotides match TRBD1. CDR1 and CDR2 from the germline V gene are SGHRS and YFSETQ. This CDR3 spans 15 amino acids. J lost 2 bases, V lost 4 bases, and 7 bases had no gene match. Here the CDR3 reads CASSNKDRGAYEQYF. The CDR3 DNA reads TGCGCCAGCAGCAACAAAGACAGGGGGGCCTACGAGCAGTACTTC.

This chain uses TRBV27 with TRBJ1-6; D remains ambiguous. Per the germline V gene, CDR1 is MNHEY and CDR2 is SMNVEV (reference sequence). V was trimmed by 8 bases and J by 7 bases, leaving 24 bases between them. There are 17 residues in the CDR3. The CDR3 sequence is CASGLATGIEANSPLHF. CDR3 bases: TGTGCCAGCGGCTTGGCGACCGGGATAGAGGCCAATTCACCCCTCCACTTT.

The chain links TRBV6-1 to TRBJ2-1, with 8 positions matching TRBD2. Trimming removed 6 bases from V and 10 bases from J; junction bases left unmatched: 2. This CDR3 has 11 residues. The germline V gene has CDR1 MNHNS and CDR2 SASEGT. This CDR3 reads CASRGTREQFF. The CDR3 nucleotides read TGTGCCAGCAGAGGGACTAGAGAGCAGTTCTTC.

This clonotype was seen a handful of times. V gene TRBV5-4 combines with J gene TRBJ2-3, with 9 bases identical to TRBD2. V shed 0 bases, J shed 3 bases, and the junction held 5 bases outside the gene matches. This CDR3 spans 16 amino acids. Germline values: CDR1 SGHNT, CDR2 YYREEE (reference sequence). Here the CDR3 reads CASSLARAGGTDTQYF. The CDR3 nucleotides are TGTGCCAGCAGCTTGGCCCGTGCGGGAGGGACAGATACGCAGTATTTT. Supplemented by reference TRBV5-4 and TRBJ2-3, the full variable domain reads ETGVTQSPTHLIKTRGQQVTLRCSSQSGHNTVSWYQQALGQGPQFIFQYYREEENGRGNFPPRFSGLQFPNYSSELNVNALELDDSALYLCASSLARAGGTDTQYFGPGTRLTVL.

The chain couples TRBV20-1 to TRBJ2-3, with 7 bases that match TRBD1. The CDR3 has 13 residues. V shed 5 bases and J 6 bases; nucleotides not matched to a gene: 8. Germline V gene data show CDR1 as DFQATT and CDR2 as SNEGSKA (reference sequence). The CDR3 nucleotides read TGCAGTGCTCCCGACAGGGTAAAGGATACGCAGTATTTT. Protein: CSAPDRVKDTQYF.

The rearrangement uses TRBV5-8 and TRBJ2-2, with 8 bases that match TRBD1. The CDR3 runs to 16 residues. Germline V CDR1 and CDR2: SGHTS, YDEGEE. V trimming: 4 bases; J trimming: 5 bases; junction bases outside the gene matches: 10. As DNA, the CDR3 is TGTGCCAGCAGCCTTGGACAGGGAAAGAGGACCGGGGAGCTGTTTTTT. This translates into CASSLGQGKRTGELFF.

V is TRBV18 and J is TRBJ2-3, with 10 bases matching TRBD2. The CDR3 runs to 14 residues. Germline values: CDR1 KGHSH, CDR2 LQKENI. J was trimmed by 4 bases and V by 5 bases; bases with no gene match: 3. The CDR3 is CASSERGGPDTQYF. Written as DNA, the CDR3 is TGTGCCAGCTCAGAGCGGGGGGGGCCAGATACGCAGTATTTT.

The V call is TRBV5-5, the J call TRBJ2-5; tentatively, D is TRBD1 (5 bases). Germline CDR1 and CDR2: SGHKS and YYEKEE (reference sequence). V was pared by 4 bases and J by 4 bases, with 17 bases between. This CDR3 has 15 residues. The CDR3 loop reads CASSPNVGQVETQYF. CDR3 DNA: TGTGCCAGCAGCCCAAACGTGGGGCAGGTAGAGACCCAGTACTTC.